This entry describes one TCR beta chain. This CDR3 is built from 14 residues. V gave up 2 bases and J gave up 1 base, with 9 bases separating them. CDR1 is MDHEN, CDR2 SYDVKM, per germline. The data originate from a study of cytomegalovirus exposure and HLA in healthy donors. A multiplex PCR was run with 60 Vbeta primers and 13 Jbeta primers. Method: immunoSEQ multiplex PCR; TCRdb's copy keeps in-frame clones and lacks some. The data contain some 110,000 clones, roughly 83% of them singletons. The genes are TRBV28 and TRBJ2-7, with D perhaps TRBD2 (5 bases). Sequencing input: PBMCs. The TCR comes from a woman aged 18-29 years in good health and CMV-seropositive. CDR3 in DNA: TGTGCCAGCAGTTTACCCGGGGTATCCTACGAGCAGTACTTC. Residues: CASSLPGVSYEQYF.